This TCR beta chain stems from a study of blood T cells in healthy people across ages. V lost 10 bases and J lost 0; bases outside the gene matches: 13. The CDR3 extends over 18 amino acids. Germline V gene data show CDR1 as MNHEY and CDR2 as SVGEGT. A second PCR, run for roughly 7 to 12 cycles, used a sample-barcoded 5' primer plus a J-beta primer mix. TCRdb reprocessed the 5' RACE reads with MiXCR, giving one entry per CDR3 protein. This sample carries some 710,000 distinct CDR3 sequences, 46% of them seen once, and the ten largest clones take 15% to 20%. The J gene is TRBJ2-1, the V gene TRBV6-2 or TRBV6-3; the match to TRBD2 covers 12 bases. This sequence was found in a man older than 75 in good health. The source material was blood. The CDR3 DNA sequence: TGTGCCATCACCGGACTAGCGGGACGCCCCGGCTCCTACAATGAGCAGTTCTTC. It yields the protein CAITGLAGRPGSYNEQFF.